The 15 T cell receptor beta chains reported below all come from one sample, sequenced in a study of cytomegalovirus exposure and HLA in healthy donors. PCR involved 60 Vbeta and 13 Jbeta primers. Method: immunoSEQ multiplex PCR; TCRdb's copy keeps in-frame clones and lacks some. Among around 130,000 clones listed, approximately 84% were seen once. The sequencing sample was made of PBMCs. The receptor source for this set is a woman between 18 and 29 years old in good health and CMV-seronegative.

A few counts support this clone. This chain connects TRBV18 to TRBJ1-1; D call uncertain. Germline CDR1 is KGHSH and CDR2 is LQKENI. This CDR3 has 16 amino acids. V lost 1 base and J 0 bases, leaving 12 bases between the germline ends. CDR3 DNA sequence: TGTGCCAGCTCACCACTGGTTTCAAACATGAACACTGAAGCTTTCTTT. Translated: CASSPLVSNMNTEAFF.

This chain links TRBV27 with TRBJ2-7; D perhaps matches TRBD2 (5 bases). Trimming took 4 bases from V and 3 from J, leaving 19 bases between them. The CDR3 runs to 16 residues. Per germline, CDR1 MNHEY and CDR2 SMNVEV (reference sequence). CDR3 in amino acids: CASSSLRSGGIYEQYF. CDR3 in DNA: TGTGCCAGCAGTTCCCTTCGAAGCGGAGGAATCTACGAGCAGTACTTC.

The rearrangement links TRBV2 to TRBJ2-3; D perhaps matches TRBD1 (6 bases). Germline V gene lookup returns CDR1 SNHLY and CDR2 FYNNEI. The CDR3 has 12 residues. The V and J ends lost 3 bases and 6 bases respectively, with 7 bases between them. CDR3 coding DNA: TGTGCCAGCAGTGAGCAGGGGGATACGCAGTATTTT. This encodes CASSEQGDTQYF.

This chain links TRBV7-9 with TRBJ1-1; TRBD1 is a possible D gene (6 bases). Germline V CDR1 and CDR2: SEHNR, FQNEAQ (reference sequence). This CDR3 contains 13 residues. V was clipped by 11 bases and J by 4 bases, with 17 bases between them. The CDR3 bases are TGTGCCGGGTTAGGAGGCAGGGGCACTGAAGCTTTCTTT. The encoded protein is CAGLGGRGTEAFF.

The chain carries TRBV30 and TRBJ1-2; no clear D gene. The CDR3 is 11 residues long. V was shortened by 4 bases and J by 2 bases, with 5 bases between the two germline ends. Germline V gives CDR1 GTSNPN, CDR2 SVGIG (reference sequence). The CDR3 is CAWNRNYGYTF. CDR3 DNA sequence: TGTGCCTGGAACAGAAACTATGGCTACACCTTC.

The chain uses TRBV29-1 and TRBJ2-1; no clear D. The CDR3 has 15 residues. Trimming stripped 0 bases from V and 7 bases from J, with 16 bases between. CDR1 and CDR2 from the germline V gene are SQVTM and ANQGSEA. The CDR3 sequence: CSVEDQSGTPNEQFF. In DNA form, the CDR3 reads TGCAGCGTTGAAGATCAATCGGGTACCCCAAATGAGCAGTTCTTC.

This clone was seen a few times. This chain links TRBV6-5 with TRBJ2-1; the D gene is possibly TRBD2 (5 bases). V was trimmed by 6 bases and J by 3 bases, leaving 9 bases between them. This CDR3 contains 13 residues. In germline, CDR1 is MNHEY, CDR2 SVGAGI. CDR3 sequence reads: CASRTGNYNEQFF. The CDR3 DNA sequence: TGTGCCAGCAGGACGGGGAACTACAATGAGCAGTTCTTC.

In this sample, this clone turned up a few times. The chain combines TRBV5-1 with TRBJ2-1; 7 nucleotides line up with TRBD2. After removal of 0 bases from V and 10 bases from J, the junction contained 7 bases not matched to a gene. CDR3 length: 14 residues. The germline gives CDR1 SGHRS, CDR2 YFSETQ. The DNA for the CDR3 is TGCGCCAGCAGCTTGGTGCCTAGCGGCACCGAGCAGTTCTTC. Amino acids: CASSLVPSGTEQFF.

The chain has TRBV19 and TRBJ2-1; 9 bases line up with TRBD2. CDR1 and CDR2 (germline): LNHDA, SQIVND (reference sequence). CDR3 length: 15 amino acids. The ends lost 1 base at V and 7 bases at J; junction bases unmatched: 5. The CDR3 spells CASSIGREGRNEQFF. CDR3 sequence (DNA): TGTGCCAGTAGTATAGGGCGGGAGGGCCGGAATGAGCAGTTCTTC.

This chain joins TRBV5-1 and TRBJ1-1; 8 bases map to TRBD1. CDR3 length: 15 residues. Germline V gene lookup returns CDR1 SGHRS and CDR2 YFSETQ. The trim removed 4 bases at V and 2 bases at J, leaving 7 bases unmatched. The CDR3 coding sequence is TGCGCCAGCAGCCCAGTAGACAGGGGAAACACTGAAGCTTTCTTT. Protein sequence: CASSPVDRGNTEAFF.

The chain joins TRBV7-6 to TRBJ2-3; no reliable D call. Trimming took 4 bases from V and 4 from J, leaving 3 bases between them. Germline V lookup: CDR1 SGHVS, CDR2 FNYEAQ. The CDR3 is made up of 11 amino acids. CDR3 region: CASSSADTQYF. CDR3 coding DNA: TGTGCCAGCAGCTCGGCAGATACGCAGTATTTT.

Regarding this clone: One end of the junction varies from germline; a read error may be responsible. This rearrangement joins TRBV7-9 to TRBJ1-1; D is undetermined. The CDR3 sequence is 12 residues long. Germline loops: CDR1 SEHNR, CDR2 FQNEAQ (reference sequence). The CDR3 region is CSSSLGVPNAFF. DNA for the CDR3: TGTTCCAGCAGCTTAGGAGTCCCAAACGCTTTCTTT.

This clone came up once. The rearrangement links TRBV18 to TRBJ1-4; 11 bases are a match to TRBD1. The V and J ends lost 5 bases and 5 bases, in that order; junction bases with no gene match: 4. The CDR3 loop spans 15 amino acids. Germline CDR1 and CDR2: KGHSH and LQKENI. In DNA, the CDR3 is TGTGCCAGCTCAACAAGGACAGGGGGCAATGAAAAACTGTTTTTT. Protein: CASSTRTGGNEKLFF.

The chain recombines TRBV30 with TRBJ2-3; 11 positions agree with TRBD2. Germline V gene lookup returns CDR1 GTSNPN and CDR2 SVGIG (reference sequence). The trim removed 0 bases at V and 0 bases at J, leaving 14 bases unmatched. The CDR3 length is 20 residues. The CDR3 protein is CAWSVSPLAGGGLSTDTQYF. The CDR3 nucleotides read TGTGCCTGGAGTGTAAGCCCCCTAGCGGGAGGCGGACTGAGCACAGATACGCAGTATTTT.

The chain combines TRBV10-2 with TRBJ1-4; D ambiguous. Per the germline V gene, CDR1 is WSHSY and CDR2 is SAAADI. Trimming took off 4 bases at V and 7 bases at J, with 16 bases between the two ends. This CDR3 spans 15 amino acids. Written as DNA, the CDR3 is TGCGCCAGCAGTGCCCCGACGGGATTTGGTGAAAAACTGTTTTTT. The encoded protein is CASSAPTGFGEKLFF.